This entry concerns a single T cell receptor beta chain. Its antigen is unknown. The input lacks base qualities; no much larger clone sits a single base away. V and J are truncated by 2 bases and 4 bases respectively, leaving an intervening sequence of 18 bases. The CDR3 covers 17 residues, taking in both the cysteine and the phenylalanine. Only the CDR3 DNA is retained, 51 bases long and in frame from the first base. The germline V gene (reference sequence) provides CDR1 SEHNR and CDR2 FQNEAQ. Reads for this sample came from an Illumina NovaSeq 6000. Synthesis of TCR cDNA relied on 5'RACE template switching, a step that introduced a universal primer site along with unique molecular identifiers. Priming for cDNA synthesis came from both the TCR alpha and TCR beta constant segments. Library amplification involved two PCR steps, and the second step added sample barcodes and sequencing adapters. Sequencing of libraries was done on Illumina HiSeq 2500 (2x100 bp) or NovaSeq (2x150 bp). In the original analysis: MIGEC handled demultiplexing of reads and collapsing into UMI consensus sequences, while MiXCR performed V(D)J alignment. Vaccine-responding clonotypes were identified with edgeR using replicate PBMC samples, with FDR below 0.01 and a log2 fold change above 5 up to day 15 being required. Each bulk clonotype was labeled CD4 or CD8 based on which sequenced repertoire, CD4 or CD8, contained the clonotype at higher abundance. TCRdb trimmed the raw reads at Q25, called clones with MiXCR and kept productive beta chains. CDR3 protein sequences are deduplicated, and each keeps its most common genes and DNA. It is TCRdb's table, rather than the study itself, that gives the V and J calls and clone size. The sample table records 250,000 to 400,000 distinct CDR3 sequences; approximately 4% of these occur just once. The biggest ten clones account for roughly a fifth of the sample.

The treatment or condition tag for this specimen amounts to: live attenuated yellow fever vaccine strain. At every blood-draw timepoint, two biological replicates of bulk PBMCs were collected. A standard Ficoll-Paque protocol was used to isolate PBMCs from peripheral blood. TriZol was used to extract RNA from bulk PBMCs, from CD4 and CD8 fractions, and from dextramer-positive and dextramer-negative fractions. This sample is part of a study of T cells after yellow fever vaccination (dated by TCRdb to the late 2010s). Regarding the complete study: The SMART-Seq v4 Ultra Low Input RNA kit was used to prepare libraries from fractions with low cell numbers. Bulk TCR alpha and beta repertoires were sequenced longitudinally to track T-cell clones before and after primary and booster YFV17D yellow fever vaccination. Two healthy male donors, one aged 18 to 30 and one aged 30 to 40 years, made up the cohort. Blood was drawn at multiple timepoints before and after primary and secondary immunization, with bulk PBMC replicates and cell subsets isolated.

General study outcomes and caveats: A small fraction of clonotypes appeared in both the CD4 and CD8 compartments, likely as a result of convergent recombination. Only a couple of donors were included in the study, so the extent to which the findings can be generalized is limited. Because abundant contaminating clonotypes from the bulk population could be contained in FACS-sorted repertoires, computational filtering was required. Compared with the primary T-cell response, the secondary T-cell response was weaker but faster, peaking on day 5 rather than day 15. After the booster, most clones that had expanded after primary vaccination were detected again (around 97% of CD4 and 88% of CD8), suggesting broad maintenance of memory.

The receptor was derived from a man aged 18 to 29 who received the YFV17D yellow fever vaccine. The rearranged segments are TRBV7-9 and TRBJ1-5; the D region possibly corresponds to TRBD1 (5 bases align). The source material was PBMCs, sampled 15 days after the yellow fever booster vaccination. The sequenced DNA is TGTGCCAGCAGCTTAACAGGAATGGGGCAGCCTAATCAGCCCCAGCATTTT. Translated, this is CASSLTGMGQPNQPQHF.